This is a list of T cell receptor beta chains from one sample in a study of cytomegalovirus exposure and HLA in healthy donors. Assay: immunoSEQ multiplex PCR; the TCRdb copy retains only in-frame clones and omits some. The data hold around 140,000 clones, with roughly 9.6% observed a single time. What was sequenced was PBMCs. The receptor source for this set is a woman aged 40 to 49 in good health and CMV-seropositive. The CDR3 runs from the conserved cysteine through the conserved F or W. The D gene is left open where the match is weak. Not every row has a clone size; where given, it reads once, few, many or a size class.

D gene	V gene	clone size	J gene	CDR3 protein	CDR3 DNA
NA	TRBV10-3	few	TRBJ1-5	CAISTGNQPQHF	TGTGCCATCAGTACGGGAAATCAGCCCCAGCATTTT
NA	TRBV19	NA	TRBJ2-3	CASSPRGADTQYF	TGTGCCAGTAGTCCGCGGGGTGCAGATACGCAGTATTTT
TRBD1	TRBV19	few	TRBJ2-2	CASRDRQGRQTGELFF	TGTGCCAGTAGGGACCGACAGGGCCGACAAACCGGGGAGCTGTTTTTT
TRBD1	TRBV5-1	few	TRBJ1-2	CASSPTGGTDGYTF	TGCGCCAGCAGCCCGACAGGGGGAACGGATGGCTACACCTTC
NA	TRBV7-2	NA	TRBJ2-7	CASSTLGTSYEQYF	TGTGCCAGCAGCACACTCGGGACTTCCTACGAGCAGTACTTC
TRBD1	TRBV5-6	NA	TRBJ1-2	CASSFDRGRGYTF	TGTGCCAGCAGCTTCGACAGGGGGCGAGGCTACACCTTC
TRBD2	TRBV6-4	NA	TRBJ2-2	CASSVLAGAGELFF	TGTGCCAGCAGTGTCCTAGCGGGGGCCGGGGAGCTGTTTTTT
NA	TRBV10-2	few	TRBJ2-7	CASNQQGSPYEQYF	TGCGCCAGTAACCAACAGGGTTCTCCCTACGAGCAGTACTTC
TRBD1	TRBV13	NA	TRBJ2-3	CASSSEDRDNRGTDTQYF	TGTGCCAGCAGCTCCGAGGACAGGGACAATAGAGGCACAGATACGCAGTATTTT
TRBD2	TRBV10-3	NA	TRBJ2-1	CAISGGGYNEQFF	TGTGCCATCAGTGGGGGGGGCTACAATGAGCAGTTCTTC
NA	TRBV7-2	NA	TRBJ1-3	CASSFGGPVSGNTIYF	TGTGCCAGCAGCTTTGGAGGGCCAGTCTCTGGAAACACCATATATTTT
TRBD2	TRBV7-6	NA	TRBJ2-7	CASSKGLAGNNEQYF	TGTGCCAGCAGCAAAGGACTAGCGGGGAACAACGAGCAGTACTTC
NA	TRBV5-4	NA	TRBJ1-2	CASNQDPTQGVYVGYTF	TGTGCCAGCAACCAGGACCCGACCCAGGGTGTCTATGTCGGCTACACCTTC
NA	TRBV5-6	few	TRBJ2-7	CASSLFGGGRTTGPYEQYF	TGTGCCAGCAGCCTATTTGGAGGAGGTAGGACTACCGGGCCCTACGAGCAGTACTTC
TRBD1	TRBV11-3	NA	TRBJ1-6	CASSSGQGASPLHF	TGTGCCAGCAGCTCGGGACAGGGAGCCTCACCCCTCCACTTT
TRBD2	TRBV20-1	NA	TRBJ2-1	CSASRSGGQFF	TGCAGTGCTAGTAGGAGCGGGGGGCAGTTCTTC
NA	TRBV7-6	NA	TRBJ2-7	CASSLATGYEQYF	TGTGCCAGCAGCTTAGCGACGGGCTACGAGCAGTACTTC
NA	TRBV5-1	NA	TRBJ2-1	CASSPGTAGANEQFF	TGCGCCAGCAGCCCCGGGACAGCGGGGGCCAATGAGCAGTTCTTC
NA	TRBV5-4	NA	TRBJ1-2	CASSTGQNYGYTF	TGTGCCAGCAGCACTGGACAGAACTATGGCTACACCTTC
NA	TRBV5-8	NA	TRBJ2-2	CASSLWPGELFF	TGTGCCAGCAGCTTGTGGCCCGGGGAGCTGTTTTTT
TRBD2	TRBV2	few	TRBJ2-7	CASSRTSGGYEQYF	TGTGCCAGCAGCCGGACTAGCGGGGGCTACGAGCAGTACTTC
TRBD1	TRBV6-5	NA	TRBJ2-7	CASSYGTGIIEQYF	TGTGCCAGCAGTTATGGGACAGGGATTATTGAGCAGTACTTC
NA	TRBV5-8	few	TRBJ1-1	CASSLGGEGTEAFF	TGTGCCAGCAGCTTGGGGGGAGAGGGCACTGAAGCTTTCTTT
TRBD2	TRBV7-2	NA	TRBJ2-1	CASSLGLAGNNEQFF	TGTGCCAGCAGCTTAGGACTAGCGGGGAACAATGAGCAGTTCTTC